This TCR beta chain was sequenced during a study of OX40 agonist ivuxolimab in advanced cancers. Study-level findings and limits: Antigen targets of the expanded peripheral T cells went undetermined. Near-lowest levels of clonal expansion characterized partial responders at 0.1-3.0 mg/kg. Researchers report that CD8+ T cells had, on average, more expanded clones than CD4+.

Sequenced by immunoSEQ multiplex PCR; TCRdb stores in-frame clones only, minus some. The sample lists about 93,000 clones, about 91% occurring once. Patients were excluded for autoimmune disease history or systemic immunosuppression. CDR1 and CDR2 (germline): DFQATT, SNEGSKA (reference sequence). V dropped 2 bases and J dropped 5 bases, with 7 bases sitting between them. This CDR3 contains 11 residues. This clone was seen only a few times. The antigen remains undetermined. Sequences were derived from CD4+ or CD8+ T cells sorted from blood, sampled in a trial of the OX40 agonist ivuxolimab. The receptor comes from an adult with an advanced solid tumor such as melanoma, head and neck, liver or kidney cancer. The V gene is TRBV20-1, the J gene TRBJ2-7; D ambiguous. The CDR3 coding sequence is TGCAGTGCTAGAAGTGGAGACGAGCAGTACTTC. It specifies CSARSGDEQYF.